This T cell receptor beta chain derives from a study of Graves' ophthalmopathy and Graves' hyperthyroidism. The sequenced template was RNA, covering the TCR beta CDR3 region. RT-PCR with HTBI primers came first, then second-round multiplex PCR. TCRdb re-called the multiplex PCR reads with MiXCR, one entry per CDR3 protein. Of almost 750,000 distinct CDR3 sequences listed, 40% are singletons. This clonotype occurred many times. Its antigen is unknown. Study conclusions and caveats: The model reached around 64% sensitivity and 72.22% specificity for predicting ophthalmopathy progression.

None of the included patients had other autoimmune diseases, uncontrolled infections, pregnancy or lactation, as these led to exclusion. Reliance was placed on clinical symptoms, serum thyroxine, TRAb, thyroid ultrasound and orbital computed tomography for diagnosis. In germline, CDR1 is LNHDA, CDR2 SQIVND (reference sequence). Trimming took off 5 bases at V and 4 bases at J, with 9 bases between the two ends. This CDR3 is built from 13 residues. The clonotype was recovered from an adult man with Graves' ophthalmopathy. The material sequenced was peripheral blood. The V gene is TRBV19, the J gene TRBJ1-5; D unclear. CDR3 protein: CASSGGRNQPQHF. CDR3 nucleotide sequence: TGTGCCAGTAGTGGAGGGCGGAATCAGCCCCAGCATTTT. Full variable domain (remainder filled in from reference TRBV19 and TRBJ1-5): DGGITQSPKYLFRKEGQNVTLSCEQNLNHDAMYWYRQDPGQGLRLIYYSQIVNDFQKGDIAEGYSVSREKKESFPLTVTSAQKNPTAFYLCASSGGRNQPQHFGDGTRLSIL.